This T cell receptor beta chain appears in the sequencing data of a study of beta chain features in type 1 diabetes. Notes on the study in general: TCRB CDR3 length was moderately but significantly reduced in all four CD4+ subsets of Type 1 diabetes patients. Healthy donors had naive, central memory and Treg TCRB repertoires that appeared less similar than those seen among patients.

Sorted CD4+ subsets: naive, central memory, regulatory, stem cell-like memory (CD45RO/CCR7/CD25/CD127/CD95/CD27 panel). Each population that was sorted was more than 95% pure. Of the isolated RNA, all was reverse transcribed, and so the sequenced material was expressed TCRB transcripts. Only in-frame clones appear in the TCRdb table, and some are missing; sequencing was by immunoSEQ multiplex PCR. The sample gives roughly 150,000 clones, around 9.7% of which show up once; approximately 0.7% is in the top ten. This CDR3 has 11 amino acids. This clone was seen more than once but under ten times. The antigen is not known.

V and J are TRBV21-1 and TRBJ1-5. TRBV21-1 constitutes a pseudogene. Source material: central memory CD4+ T cells from blood. The origin of this receptor is a woman in her twenties or thirties with type 1 diabetes. As DNA, the CDR3 is TGTGCCAGCAAGGCGGGTCAGCCCCAGCATTTT. Translation gives CASKAGQPQHF.